The rows below give T cell receptor beta chains drawn from one sample of a study of cytomegalovirus exposure and HLA in healthy donors. Using immunoSEQ multiplex PCR, the repertoire was profiled, and TCRdb retains in-frame clones only, with some absent. The sample lists roughly 120,000 clones, less than 85% occurring once. The sample comprised PBMCs. The receptor source for this set is a man aged 45 to 65 in good health and CMV-seropositive. CDR3s include the opening cysteine and the closing phenylalanine or tryptophan. Each record gives: D gene, V gene, J gene, clone size, CDR3 protein, CDR3 DNA. The D gene is left open where the match is weak. Clone size, where shown, is once, few, many, or a class for clones that have expanded.

d_call: TRBD1
v_call: TRBV4-1
j_call: TRBJ2-2
clone_size: NA
cdr3_aa: CASSQRGTGTGELFF
cdr3_nt: TGCGCCAGCAGCCAAAGGGGGACAGGGACCGGGGAGCTGTTTTTT

d_call: NA
v_call: TRBV5-1
j_call: TRBJ2-5
clone_size: NA
cdr3_aa: CASSLGGEETQYF
cdr3_nt: TGCGCCAGCAGCTTGGGCGGTGAGGAGACCCAGTACTTC

d_call: NA
v_call: TRBV9
j_call: TRBJ1-3
clone_size: NA
cdr3_aa: CASSPTGGGGNTIYF
cdr3_nt: TGTGCCAGCAGCCCAACGGGGGGAGGGGGAAACACCATATATTTT

d_call: NA
v_call: TRBV7-9
j_call: TRBJ1-2
clone_size: NA
cdr3_aa: CSSSFKADGYTF
cdr3_nt: TGTTCCAGCAGCTTTAAAGCCGATGGCTACACCTTC

d_call: NA
v_call: TRBV28
j_call: TRBJ1-1
clone_size: once
cdr3_aa: CASSSTTLIANTEAFF
cdr3_nt: TGTGCCAGCAGTTCTACGACACTGATCGCGAACACTGAAGCTTTCTTT

d_call: NA
v_call: TRBV6-1
j_call: TRBJ1-1
clone_size: NA
cdr3_aa: CASSESGGLRAFF
cdr3_nt: TGTGCCAGCAGTGAAAGCGGGGGACTGAGAGCTTTCTTT

d_call: NA
v_call: TRBV19
j_call: TRBJ1-1
clone_size: NA
cdr3_aa: CASSIWAINTEAFF
cdr3_nt: TGTGCCAGTAGTATCTGGGCGATAAACACTGAAGCTTTCTTT

d_call: TRBD1
v_call: TRBV19
j_call: TRBJ1-1
clone_size: NA
cdr3_aa: CASSIGTVNTEAFF
cdr3_nt: TGTGCCAGTAGTATCGGGACAGTGAACACTGAAGCTTTCTTT

d_call: NA
v_call: TRBV7-2
j_call: TRBJ2-7
clone_size: NA
cdr3_aa: CASSPFGNEQYF
cdr3_nt: TGTGCCAGCAGCCCTTTCGGGAACGAGCAGTACTTC

d_call: NA
v_call: TRBV9
j_call: TRBJ2-6
clone_size: NA
cdr3_aa: CASSILSGANVLTF
cdr3_nt: TGTGCCAGCAGCATCCTATCTGGGGCCAACGTCCTGACTTTC

d_call: NA
v_call: TRBV27
j_call: TRBJ1-1
clone_size: NA
cdr3_aa: CASIPQGRGTEAFF
cdr3_nt: TGTGCCAGCATCCCACAGGGTAGGGGAACTGAAGCTTTCTTT

d_call: NA
v_call: TRBV20-1
j_call: TRBJ1-5
clone_size: NA
cdr3_aa: CSANQRGPQHF
cdr3_nt: TGCAGTGCGAACCAAAGGGGGCCCCAGCATTTT

d_call: TRBD2
v_call: TRBV11-3
j_call: TRBJ2-1
clone_size: NA
cdr3_aa: CASSSGTSGYNEQFF
cdr3_nt: TGTGCCAGCAGCTCCGGGACTAGCGGGTACAATGAGCAGTTCTTC

d_call: NA
v_call: TRBV27
j_call: TRBJ2-7
clone_size: NA
cdr3_aa: CASSLEQGRDPFVYEQYF
cdr3_nt: TGTGCCAGCAGTTTAGAACAGGGTAGGGATCCATTTGTCTACGAGCAGTACTTC

d_call: NA
v_call: TRBV7-2
j_call: TRBJ2-5
clone_size: NA
cdr3_aa: CASSLLVRALGQETQYF
cdr3_nt: TGTGCCAGCAGCCTGCTTGTCAGGGCCTTGGGCCAAGAGACCCAGTACTTC

d_call: TRBD2
v_call: TRBV7-9
j_call: TRBJ2-7
clone_size: NA
cdr3_aa: CASSLGGGRPTYF
cdr3_nt: TGTGCCAGCAGCTTAGGAGGCGGGAGGCCTACGTACTTC

d_call: TRBD1
v_call: TRBV7-9
j_call: TRBJ2-3
clone_size: once
cdr3_aa: CASSPGQGARTDTQYF
cdr3_nt: TGTGCCAGCAGCCCTGGACAGGGGGCCCGCACAGATACGCAGTATTTT

d_call: NA
v_call: TRBV5-6
j_call: TRBJ2-5
clone_size: NA
cdr3_aa: CASSYTEVRETQYF
cdr3_nt: TGTGCCAGCAGCTATACAGAAGTCAGGGAGACCCAGTACTTC

d_call: TRBD1
v_call: TRBV6-5
j_call: TRBJ1-1
clone_size: NA
cdr3_aa: CASSYDGQGATEAFF
cdr3_nt: TGTGCCAGCAGTTACGATGGACAGGGAGCCACTGAAGCTTTCTTT

d_call: NA
v_call: TRBV15
j_call: TRBJ2-7
clone_size: NA
cdr3_aa: CATSRDPRAGYYEQYF
cdr3_nt: TGTGCCACCAGCAGAGATCCTCGAGCAGGGTACTACGAGCAGTACTTC

d_call: NA
v_call: TRBV5-4
j_call: TRBJ1-3
clone_size: NA
cdr3_aa: CASSSDRPSGNTIYF
cdr3_nt: TGTGCCAGCAGCTCGGACAGACCCTCTGGAAACACCATATATTTT

d_call: TRBD2
v_call: TRBV29-1
j_call: TRBJ2-6
clone_size: NA
cdr3_aa: CSARRGGPGANVLTF
cdr3_nt: TGCAGCGCCCGACGGGGGGGCCCTGGGGCCAACGTCCTGACTTTC

d_call: TRBD2
v_call: TRBV19
j_call: TRBJ2-5
clone_size: NA
cdr3_aa: CASSIVAGGRQETQYF
cdr3_nt: TGTGCCAGTAGTATCGTAGCGGGAGGCCGCCAAGAGACCCAGTACTTC

d_call: TRBD2
v_call: TRBV29-1
j_call: TRBJ2-3
clone_size: NA
cdr3_aa: CSVPPRGSTLSTDTQYF
cdr3_nt: TGCAGCGTTCCCCCGCGGGGGAGTACCCTTAGCACAGATACGCAGTATTTT

d_call: NA
v_call: TRBV7-2
j_call: TRBJ2-1
clone_size: once
cdr3_aa: CASSGAGTYNEQFF
cdr3_nt: TGTGCCAGCAGCGGGGCGGGGACCTACAATGAGCAGTTCTTC

d_call: TRBD1
v_call: TRBV19
j_call: TRBJ1-5
clone_size: NA
cdr3_aa: CASSSPPDRAKQPQHF
cdr3_nt: TGTGCCAGTAGTTCCCCTCCAGACAGGGCCAAACAGCCCCAGCATTTT

d_call: NA
v_call: TRBV5-4
j_call: TRBJ2-3
clone_size: NA
cdr3_aa: CASRNREYADTQYF
cdr3_nt: TGTGCCAGCAGGAACAGGGAATACGCAGATACGCAGTATTTT

d_call: TRBD2
v_call: TRBV6-1
j_call: TRBJ2-7
clone_size: NA
cdr3_aa: CASSHLGGFYEQYF
cdr3_nt: TGTGCCAGCAGCCACCTCGGGGGGTTCTACGAGCAGTACTTC

d_call: TRBD1
v_call: TRBV11-3
j_call: TRBJ1-1
clone_size: NA
cdr3_aa: CASSEGQGARTEAFF
cdr3_nt: TGTGCCAGCAGCGAAGGACAGGGGGCCCGGACTGAAGCTTTCTTT

d_call: NA
v_call: TRBV18
j_call: TRBJ1-1
clone_size: NA
cdr3_aa: CASSRGLNTEAFF
cdr3_nt: TGTGCCAGCTCACGAGGGTTGAACACTGAAGCTTTCTTT

d_call: TRBD1
v_call: TRBV4-1
j_call: TRBJ2-7
clone_size: NA
cdr3_aa: CASSQDRGGYYEQYF
cdr3_nt: TGCGCCAGCAGCCAGGACAGGGGCGGGTACTACGAGCAGTACTTC

d_call: NA
v_call: TRBV7-2
j_call: TRBJ1-5
clone_size: NA
cdr3_aa: CASSTLTGSNQPQHF
cdr3_nt: TGTGCCAGCAGCACTCTTACAGGGAGCAATCAGCCCCAGCATTTT

d_call: TRBD1
v_call: TRBV7-9
j_call: TRBJ2-1
clone_size: NA
cdr3_aa: CASSSGQGHYNEQFF
cdr3_nt: TGTGCCAGCAGCTCCGGACAGGGGCACTACAATGAGCAGTTCTTC

d_call: NA
v_call: TRBV7-9
j_call: TRBJ1-1
clone_size: NA
cdr3_aa: CASSLGQNTEAFF
cdr3_nt: TGTGCCAGCAGCTTGGGACAGAACACTGAAGCTTTCTTT

d_call: NA
v_call: TRBV11-2
j_call: TRBJ2-7
clone_size: NA
cdr3_aa: CASSSETGSSYEQYF
cdr3_nt: TGTGCCAGCAGCTCAGAAACAGGGAGCTCCTACGAGCAGTACTTC

d_call: TRBD1
v_call: TRBV4-3
j_call: TRBJ1-2
clone_size: NA
cdr3_aa: CASRVDRGAYGYTF
cdr3_nt: TGCGCCAGCAGGGTAGACAGGGGAGCCTATGGCTACACCTTC

d_call: NA
v_call: TRBV7-2
j_call: TRBJ1-4
clone_size: NA
cdr3_aa: CASSLTGNNEKLFF
cdr3_nt: TGTGCCAGCAGCTTAACCGGGAATAATGAAAAACTGTTTTTT

d_call: TRBD1
v_call: TRBV19
j_call: TRBJ2-3
clone_size: few
cdr3_aa: CASSIYDRDLTDTQYF
cdr3_nt: TGTGCCAGTAGTATCTATGACAGGGACCTCACAGATACGCAGTATTTT

d_call: NA
v_call: TRBV27
j_call: TRBJ1-3
clone_size: NA
cdr3_aa: CASSLGAAGNTIYF
cdr3_nt: TGTGCCAGCAGTTTAGGGGCAGCCGGAAACACCATATATTTT

d_call: NA
v_call: TRBV5-1
j_call: TRBJ2-7
clone_size: once
cdr3_aa: CASSLIGSSYEQYF
cdr3_nt: TGCGCCAGCAGCTTGATCGGGAGTTCCTACGAGCAGTACTTC

d_call: TRBD1
v_call: TRBV5-4
j_call: TRBJ1-2
clone_size: NA
cdr3_aa: CASSSPGAGTELLTIDGYTF
cdr3_nt: TGTGCCAGCAGCTCCCCCGGGGCCGGGACAGAGTTACTAACTATAGATGGCTACACCTTC

d_call: TRBD1
v_call: TRBV4-1
j_call: TRBJ2-1
clone_size: NA
cdr3_aa: CASGQAPPGQGGNEQFF
cdr3_nt: TGCGCCAGCGGCCAAGCCCCCCCGGGACAGGGAGGCAATGAGCAGTTCTTC

d_call: TRBD2
v_call: TRBV4-1
j_call: TRBJ2-5
clone_size: few
cdr3_aa: CASSQYPGTSAETQYF
cdr3_nt: TGCGCCAGCAGCCAATACCCCGGGACTAGCGCGGAGACCCAGTACTTC

d_call: NA
v_call: TRBV15
j_call: TRBJ1-1
clone_size: few
cdr3_aa: CATSRDRSAEAFF
cdr3_nt: TGTGCCACCAGCAGAGATCGGAGCGCTGAAGCTTTCTTT

d_call: NA
v_call: TRBV5-5
j_call: TRBJ2-7
clone_size: few
cdr3_aa: CASSPGSSYEQYF
cdr3_nt: TGTGCCAGCAGCCCAGGGTCCTCCTACGAGCAGTACTTC

d_call: TRBD2
v_call: TRBV18
j_call: TRBJ2-1
clone_size: few
cdr3_aa: CASSPTSGGGNEQFF
cdr3_nt: TGTGCCAGCTCACCAACTAGCGGGGGTGGCAATGAGCAGTTCTTC

d_call: TRBD2
v_call: TRBV19
j_call: TRBJ2-1
clone_size: NA
cdr3_aa: CASSISGRDYNEQFF
cdr3_nt: TGTGCCAGTAGTATCAGCGGGAGGGACTACAATGAGCAGTTCTTC

d_call: NA
v_call: TRBV19
j_call: TRBJ1-1
clone_size: once
cdr3_aa: CASSNNRVIGTEAFF
cdr3_nt: TGTGCCAGTAGTAATAACAGGGTGATCGGCACTGAAGCTTTCTTT

d_call: NA
v_call: TRBV6-5
j_call: TRBJ2-5
clone_size: NA
cdr3_aa: CASLGGGGLETQYF
cdr3_nt: TGTGCCAGCCTGGGAGGTGGGGGTCTGGAGACCCAGTACTTC

d_call: TRBD2
v_call: TRBV4-1
j_call: TRBJ2-1
clone_size: NA
cdr3_aa: CASSPLGPREASNEQFF
cdr3_nt: TGCGCCAGCAGCCCCCTGGGGCCGCGGGAGGCTTCTAATGAGCAGTTCTTC

d_call: NA
v_call: TRBV6-1
j_call: TRBJ2-7
clone_size: NA
cdr3_aa: CASLTGAYEQYF
cdr3_nt: TGTGCCAGTCTAACGGGGGCCTACGAGCAGTACTTC

d_call: NA
v_call: TRBV5-1
j_call: TRBJ1-1
clone_size: NA
cdr3_aa: CASSLVVGASTEAFF
cdr3_nt: TGCGCCAGCAGCTTGGTGGTAGGGGCGAGCACTGAAGCTTTCTTT

d_call: TRBD2
v_call: TRBV7-2
j_call: TRBJ2-3
clone_size: NA
cdr3_aa: CASSLSGRGYAGGADTQYF
cdr3_nt: TGTGCCAGCAGCTTATCGGGGAGGGGGTACGCGGGGGGAGCAGATACGCAGTATTTT

d_call: TRBD2
v_call: TRBV10-2
j_call: TRBJ2-1
clone_size: NA
cdr3_aa: CASSEGTSSHEQFF
cdr3_nt: TGCGCCAGCAGTGAGGGGACTAGCTCCCATGAGCAGTTCTTC

d_call: TRBD2
v_call: TRBV27
j_call: TRBJ2-5
clone_size: NA
cdr3_aa: CASSLISGGYQETQYF
cdr3_nt: TGTGCCAGCAGTTTGATTAGCGGGGGGTACCAAGAGACCCAGTACTTC

d_call: NA
v_call: TRBV29-1
j_call: TRBJ2-3
clone_size: NA
cdr3_aa: CSVQGSYLRGTDTQYF
cdr3_nt: TGCAGCGTTCAAGGATCTTACCTACGGGGTACAGATACGCAGTATTTT